The clone carrying this TCR beta chain is a singleton in its sample. The entry originates in a study of T cell changes during pregnancy in multiple sclerosis. CDR3 size: 15 residues. Germline V gene lookup returns CDR1 MDHEN and CDR2 SYDVKM. V was pared by 6 bases and J by 0 bases, with 9 bases between. Sequenced by immunoSEQ multiplex PCR; TCRdb stores in-frame clones only, minus some. The repertoire consists of about 38,000 clones, with about nine tenths occurring once and the leading ten covering roughly 12%. This receptor was obtained from a female donor with multiple sclerosis, enrolled in a pregnancy study. This specimen was CD8+ T cells from peripheral blood mononuclear cells, taken after pregnancy. J is TRBJ2-6 and V is TRBV28; D is ambiguous. CDR3: CASRRVSSGANVLTF. The CDR3 DNA reads as TGTGCCAGCAGACGCGTTAGCTCTGGGGCCAACGTCCTGACTTTC.